This TCR beta chain derives from a study of T cells in women clearing cervical HPV infection. Study summary: Control women cleared a single incident HPV16 infection within 12 months. Controls gave blood once infection was undetectable; cases at lesion identification. Cases' blood sampling followed lesion detection by median about 150 days (90 to 200).

With regard to this clone: From the germline J gene comes the end of the CDR3, since the read stops 3 residues before it.

The CDR3 is 15 amino acids. Trimming left V 4 bases short and J 4 bases short, with 17 bases between. Germline assignment: CDR1 SGHRS and CDR2 YFSETQ. Profiling relied on immunoSEQ multiplex PCR, and the TCRdb table lists in-frame clones only, not all of them. The sample shows 15,000 or so clones, and 7.2% sits with its ten largest clones. The chain carries TRBV5-1 and TRBJ2-5, with D tentatively TRBD2 (6 bases). The receptor was isolated from a woman between 18 and 70 years old with a cervical HPV16 infection that either progressed to CIN3+ or cleared (not recorded which). Sequencing was carried out using blood buffy coat. The part of the CDR3 DNA that was read is TGCGCCAGCAGCGCAACCGGGACTTCCTTAGAGACC. Translating gives CASSATGTSLET. From start to end, the CDR3 is CASSATGTSLETQYF. Variable domain in full (rest from reference TRBV5-1 and TRBJ2-5): KAGVTQTPRYLIKTRGQQVTLSCSPISGHRSVSWYQQTPGQGLQFLFEYFSETQRNKGNFPGRFSGRQFSNSRSEMNVSTLELGDSALYLCASSATGTSLETQYFGPGTRLLVL.